This T cell receptor beta chain originates from a study of monozygotic twins with cystic fibrosis. In the study overall: With about 16 PCR cycles, barcoded libraries came from about 2.9 micrograms of fragmented DNA.

The table came from immunoSEQ multiplex PCR; TCRdb's copy has only in-frame clones and leaves some out. The sample has 30,000 to 35,000 clones, roughly 90% seen once; the top ten hold roughly 1%. Of note for this clone: The antigen is undetermined.

The CDR3 runs 16 residues. V trimming: 4 bases; J trimming: 8 bases; junction bases outside the gene matches: 12. CDR1 is SGHTS and CDR2 is YDEGEE in the germline V gene. The study's findings and limits: Monozygotic CF twin pairs shared significantly more nucleotide-identical clonotypes than unrelated CF individuals did. Low clonality (median roughly 0.0095) suggested a mostly naive repertoire. J usage was most co-twin-similar in 8 of 16 pairs, V in 13.

This receptor was taken from a girl aged 2-9 years with cystic fibrosis. V is TRBV5-8 and J is TRBJ1-6; 7 nucleotides agree with TRBD1. Sequenced: blood. The DNA for the CDR3 is TGTGCCAGCAGCAGATCCGGACAGGTACTTTATTCACCCCTCCACTTT. This encodes CASSRSGQVLYSPLHF.